This T cell receptor beta chain was retrieved from a study of control samples from healthy donors and cancer patients. The protocol was immunoSEQ multiplex PCR, while the TCRdb copy is restricted to in-frame clones and leaves out a portion. Among 130,000 to 150,000 clones listed, roughly 94% were seen once. This clone was observed a few times. The length of the CDR3 is 15 residues. Germline CDR1 SGHTA, CDR2 FQGNSA. V shed 2 bases, J shed 8 bases, and the junction held 11 bases outside the gene matches. Sequences were obtained from PBMCs. This chain connects TRBV7-2 to TRBJ1-2; the match to TRBD1 covers 7 bases. This clonotype was obtained from a man aged 60-69 years with colorectal cancer. In DNA form, the CDR3 reads TGTGCCAGCAGCTTATCGGGACAGACGGGGAACGGCTACACCTTC. It translates to CASSLSGQTGNGYTF.